Listed here are 20 T cell receptor beta chains from one sample, sequenced in a study of OX40 agonist ivuxolimab in advanced cancers. The data were produced by immunoSEQ multiplex PCR, yet TCRdb's version contains in-frame clones alone and is incomplete. The sample holds 50,000 or so clones, roughly four fifths seen once. The sample here was CD4+ or CD8+ T cells sorted from blood, taken in a trial of the OX40 agonist ivuxolimab. The receptors derive from an adult with an advanced solid tumor such as melanoma, head and neck, liver or kidney cancer.

CDR3 protein: CASLPGERGGVETQYF. For the CDR3, the DNA is TGTGCCAGCCTACCCGGGGAGCGGGGGGGCGTAGAGACCCAGTACTTC. The genes are TRBV7-6 and TRBJ2-5, with 10 bases that match TRBD2. Germline trimming cut 8 bases from V and 4 bases from J; bases unmatched to any gene: 13. In germline, CDR1 is SGHVS, CDR2 FNYEAQ. This CDR3 is 16 amino acids long.

This chain uses TRBV2 with TRBJ1-1; 7 bases agree with TRBD1. CDR1 SNHLY and CDR2 FYNNEI come from the germline V gene. CDR3 length: 14 residues. Losses at the gene ends were 6 bases for V and 4 bases for J; bases not matched to a gene: 8. CDR3 amino acids: CASSLDRVATEAFF. The CDR3 coding sequence is TGTGCCAGCAGCCTCGACAGGGTGGCCACTGAAGCTTTCTTT.

A word on this clone: The sample holds other DNA sequences that translate to the same CDR3. The rearrangement links TRBV20-1 to TRBJ2-5; D remains ambiguous. This CDR3 has 11 residues. The germline V gene has CDR1 DFQATT and CDR2 SNEGSKA (reference sequence). V lost 3 bases and J 2 bases, leaving 4 bases between the germline ends. CDR3 sequence: CSASGQETQYF. CDR3 sequence (DNA): TGCAGTGCTAGCGGGCAAGAGACCCAGTACTTC.

This chain connects TRBV21-1 to TRBJ1-5; the tabulated D call, TRBD1, remains unverified against the DNA. TRBV21-1 is a listed pseudogene. This CDR3 has 14 amino acids. Written as DNA, the CDR3 is TGTGCCAGCAGCGCTCGGGCAGGGGGGCAGCCCCAGCATTTT. This gives the protein CASSARAGGQPQHF.

The gene calls are TRBV5-1 and TRBJ1-1; 8 bases agree with TRBD1. V was pared by 4 bases and J by 3 bases, with 5 bases of the junction left unmatched. CDR3 length: 14 residues. Germline V gene sequence: CDR1 SGHRS, CDR2 YFSETQ. CDR3 loop: CASSLTGVDTEAFF. The CDR3 DNA is TGCGCCAGCAGCCTGACAGGGGTGGACACTGAAGCTTTCTTT.

This chain joins TRBV7-3 and TRBJ1-6; the D is unclear. This CDR3 has 14 amino acids. The germline gives CDR1 SGHTA, CDR2 FQGTGA. Deletions cut 6 bases from V and 7 bases from J, with 13 bases between. This CDR3 reads CASSQGRSNSPLHF. For the CDR3, the DNA is TGTGCCAGCAGTCAAGGGAGGTCCAATTCACCCCTCCACTTT.

J is TRBJ1-3 and V is TRBV5-4, with D tentatively TRBD1 (5 bases). The CDR3 is 15 amino acids. Germline CDR1 reads SGHNT; CDR2 reads YYREEE (reference sequence). V was trimmed by 5 bases and J by 4 bases, leaving 16 bases between them. DNA for the CDR3: TGTGCCAGCAGTAGGGGACTGATCGGGGGAAACACCATATATTTT. Translated: CASSRGLIGGNTIYF.

In this sample, this clone turned up once. At one end, the junction sequence differs from germline, possibly due to a read error. The CDR3 is CTSSLPETQYF. CDR3 in DNA: TGTACCAGCAGCCTGCCTGAGACCCAGTACTTC. The chain joins TRBV14 to TRBJ2-5; no clear D gene. Germline CDR1 reads SGHDN; CDR2 reads FVKESK. This CDR3 spans 11 amino acids.

This clone was recorded only once. V and J are TRBV7-6 and TRBJ2-3; D possibly corresponds to TRBD1 (6 bases). Between the trimmed V and J ends, which lost 5 bases and 3 bases, there was a span of 15 bases. This CDR3 has 15 residues. Germline CDR1 reads SGHVS; CDR2 reads FNYEAQ. The CDR3 DNA sequence: TGTGCCAGCAGCCTACTGGGGGCGGTGACAGATACGCAGTATTTT. The encoded protein is CASSLLGAVTDTQYF.

This chain uses TRBV6-5 with TRBJ1-2; D gene unclear. This CDR3 contains 12 residues. Trimming pared 6 bases from V and 5 bases from J, leaving 10 bases between. CDR1 and CDR2 (germline): MNHEY, SVGAGI. The CDR3 protein is CASSQGRYGYTF. The CDR3 coding sequence is TGTGCCAGCAGCCAAGGACGATATGGCTACACCTTC.

Concerning this clone itself: One end of the junction fails to match germline, which may point to a read error. The chain has TRBV7-8 and TRBJ1-1; D remains ambiguous. Germline V gene sequence: CDR1 SGHVS, CDR2 FQNEAQ. The CDR3 contains 13 residues. CDR3 in DNA: TGTGCCAGCAGCTCCAACTTGAACACTAAAGCTTTCTTT. Translated: CASSSNLNTKAFF.

This clone was recorded once. The chain couples TRBV5-1 to TRBJ1-1; D uncertain. CDR3 length equals 14 residues. Trimming took 1 base from V and 1 from J, leaving 8 bases between them. Germline assignment: CDR1 SGHRS and CDR2 YFSETQ. In DNA form, the CDR3 reads TGCGCCAGCAGCTTGACCGCAACGAACACTGAAGCTTTCTTT. This codes for CASSLTATNTEAFF.

The V gene is TRBV19, the J gene TRBJ1-1; TRBD1 agrees at 7 bases. Germline V lookup: CDR1 LNHDA, CDR2 SQIVND (reference sequence). The trim removed 4 bases at V and 0 bases at J, leaving 14 bases unmatched. The CDR3 is 18 amino acids. The CDR3 coding sequence is TGTGCCAGTAGTAAACCCCCCGGACAGGCGTCAATGAACACTGAAGCTTTCTTT. This sequence encodes CASSKPPGQASMNTEAFF.

This clone was seen more than once but under ten times. The rearrangement joins TRBV6-6 to TRBJ1-2; TRBD1 might be the D (5 bases). This CDR3 is 13 amino acids long. The ends were cut back, 6 bases at V and 2 bases at J, with 10 bases in the middle. Germline-derived CDR1 and CDR2 are MNHNY and SVGAGI (reference sequence). CDR3 nucleotides: TGTGCCAGCAGCCCTGGGACGAACTATGGCTACACCTTC. It yields the protein CASSPGTNYGYTF.

The J gene is TRBJ1-5, the V gene TRBV6-1; no firm D call. Germline V CDR1 and CDR2: MNHNS, SASEGT. This CDR3 is 15 amino acids long. V lost 4 bases, J lost 4 bases, and 14 bases lay in between. In DNA, the CDR3 is TGTGCCAGCAGTGGCTGGATTAGGCAAAATCAGCCCCAGCATTTT. This codes for CASSGWIRQNQPQHF.

The rearrangement uses TRBV7-8 and TRBJ2-3, with a possible D match to TRBD2 (7 bases). Trimming removed 4 bases at V and 5 bases at J, with 13 bases between. The CDR3 is made up of 14 amino acids. Germline V CDR1 and CDR2: SGHVS, FQNEAQ. In DNA, the CDR3 is TGTGCCAGCAGCTGGGGGGGGGCGGTAGATACGCAGTATTTT. It specifies CASSWGGAVDTQYF.

The chain carries TRBV19 and TRBJ1-2, with 8 bases identical to TRBD1. Germline CDR1 and CDR2: LNHDA and SQIVND (reference sequence). The CDR3 contains 18 residues. V lost 6 bases, J lost 3 bases, and 18 bases stayed unmatched. CDR3 DNA sequence: TGTGCCAGTAGGCGAGGACAGGGCCTCGCTGGCGCTTACTATGGCTACACCTTC. This sequence encodes CASRRGQGLAGAYYGYTF.

V and J are TRBV4-1 and TRBJ1-1; 7 nucleotides agree with TRBD1. V trimming: 4 bases; J trimming: 5 bases; junction bases outside the gene matches: 13. The CDR3 spans 16 residues. Germline V gene data show CDR1 as MGHRA and CDR2 as YSYEKL. The CDR3 spells CASSPTPQGLGTEAFF. CDR3 bases: TGCGCCAGCAGCCCTACTCCACAGGGGCTGGGGACTGAAGCTTTCTTT.

The genes are TRBV5-1 and TRBJ1-2; 10 bases map to TRBD1. This CDR3 spans 15 amino acids. Germline CDR1 and CDR2: SGHRS and YFSETQ. Trimming took 4 bases from V and 4 from J; bases not matched to a gene: 7. In nucleotides, the CDR3 is TGCGCCAGCAGCCCCGGGACAGGGGTGTCCTATGGCTACACCTTC. Amino acid sequence: CASSPGTGVSYGYTF.

The rearrangement uses TRBV2 and TRBJ1-1; D is uncertain. In germline, CDR1 is SNHLY, CDR2 FYNNEI. This CDR3 is 13 amino acids long. Trimming removed 4 bases at V and 5 bases at J, with 11 bases between. The CDR3: CASSGIVGTEAFF. The CDR3, as DNA: TGTGCCAGCAGTGGAATAGTCGGGACTGAAGCTTTCTTT.